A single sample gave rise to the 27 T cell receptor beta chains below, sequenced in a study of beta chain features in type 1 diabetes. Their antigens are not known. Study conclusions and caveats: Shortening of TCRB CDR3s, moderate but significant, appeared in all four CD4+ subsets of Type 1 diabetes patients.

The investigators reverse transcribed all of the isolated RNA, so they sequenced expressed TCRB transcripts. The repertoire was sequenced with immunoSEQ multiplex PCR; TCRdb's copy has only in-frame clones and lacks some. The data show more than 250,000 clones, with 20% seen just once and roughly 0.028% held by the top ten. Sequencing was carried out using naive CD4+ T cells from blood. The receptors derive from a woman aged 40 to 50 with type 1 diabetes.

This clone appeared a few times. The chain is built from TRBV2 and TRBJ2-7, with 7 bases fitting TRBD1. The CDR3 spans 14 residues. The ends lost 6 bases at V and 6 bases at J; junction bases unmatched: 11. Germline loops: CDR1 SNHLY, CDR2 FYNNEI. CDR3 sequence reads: CASSATGDGPEQYF. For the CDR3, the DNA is TGTGCCAGCAGCGCTACAGGGGACGGTCCCGAGCAGTACTTC.

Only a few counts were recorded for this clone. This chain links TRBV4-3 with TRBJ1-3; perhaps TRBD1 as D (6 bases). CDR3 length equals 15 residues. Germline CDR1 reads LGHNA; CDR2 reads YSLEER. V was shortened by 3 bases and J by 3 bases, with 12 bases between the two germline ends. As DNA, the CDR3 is TGCGCCAGCAGCCAGCCCGGACAGCTTGGAAACACCATATATTTT. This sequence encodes CASSQPGQLGNTIYF.

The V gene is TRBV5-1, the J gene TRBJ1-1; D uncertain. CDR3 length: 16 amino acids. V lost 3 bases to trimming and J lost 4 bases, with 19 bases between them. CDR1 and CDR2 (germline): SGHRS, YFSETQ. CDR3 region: CASSSGVKGAGTEAFF. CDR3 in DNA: TGCGCCAGCAGCTCCGGGGTTAAGGGTGCGGGCACTGAAGCTTTCTTT.

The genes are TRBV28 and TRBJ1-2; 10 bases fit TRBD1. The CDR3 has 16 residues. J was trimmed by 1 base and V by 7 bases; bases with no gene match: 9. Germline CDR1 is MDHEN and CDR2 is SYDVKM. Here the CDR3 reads CASTLGQGRGNYGYTF. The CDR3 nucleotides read TGTGCCAGCACCCTGGGACAGGGGAGGGGTAACTATGGCTACACCTTC.

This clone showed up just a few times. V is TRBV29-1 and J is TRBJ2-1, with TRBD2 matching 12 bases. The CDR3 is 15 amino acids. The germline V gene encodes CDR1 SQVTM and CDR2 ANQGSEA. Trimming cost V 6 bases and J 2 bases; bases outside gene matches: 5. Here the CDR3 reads CSVQGLAGTYNEQFF. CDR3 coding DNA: TGCAGCGTCCAAGGACTAGCGGGGACCTACAATGAGCAGTTCTTC.

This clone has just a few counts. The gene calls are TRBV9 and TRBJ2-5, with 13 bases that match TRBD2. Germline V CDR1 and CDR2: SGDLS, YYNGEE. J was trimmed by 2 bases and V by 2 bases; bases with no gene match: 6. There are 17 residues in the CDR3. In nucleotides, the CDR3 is TGTGCCAGCAGCGTCCGGACTAGCGGGAGAGGGCAAGAGACCCAGTACTTC. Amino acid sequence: CASSVRTSGRGQETQYF.

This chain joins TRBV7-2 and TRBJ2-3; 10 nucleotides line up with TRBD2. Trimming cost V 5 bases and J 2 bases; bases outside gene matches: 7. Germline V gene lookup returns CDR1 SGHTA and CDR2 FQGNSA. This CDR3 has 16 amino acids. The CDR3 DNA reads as TGTGCCAGCAGCCGACGACTAGCGGGTTCCACAGATACGCAGTATTTT. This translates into CASSRRLAGSTDTQYF.

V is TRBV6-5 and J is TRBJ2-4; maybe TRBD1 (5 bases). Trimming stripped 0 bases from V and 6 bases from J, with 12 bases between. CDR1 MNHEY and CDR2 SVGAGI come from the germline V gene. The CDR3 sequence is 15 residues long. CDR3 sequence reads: CASSYSMIRGNIQYF. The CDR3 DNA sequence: TGTGCCAGCAGTTACTCGATGATTAGGGGAAACATTCAGTACTTC.

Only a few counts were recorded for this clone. The CDR3 region is CASSLRTGDYGYTF. In DNA, the CDR3 is TGTGCCAGCAGCCTACGGACAGGAGACTATGGCTACACCTTC. This chain uses TRBV14 with TRBJ1-2; 7 bases are shared with TRBD1. Germline assignment: CDR1 SGHDN and CDR2 FVKESK. The CDR3 length is 14 residues. Trimming cost V 4 bases and J 3 bases; bases outside gene matches: 5.

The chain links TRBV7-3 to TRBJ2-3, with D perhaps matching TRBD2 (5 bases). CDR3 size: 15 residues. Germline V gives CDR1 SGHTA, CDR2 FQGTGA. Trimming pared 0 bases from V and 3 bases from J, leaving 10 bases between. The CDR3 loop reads CASSLTAGLTDTQYF. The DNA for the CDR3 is TGTGCCAGCAGCTTAACCGCGGGTCTGACAGATACGCAGTATTTT.

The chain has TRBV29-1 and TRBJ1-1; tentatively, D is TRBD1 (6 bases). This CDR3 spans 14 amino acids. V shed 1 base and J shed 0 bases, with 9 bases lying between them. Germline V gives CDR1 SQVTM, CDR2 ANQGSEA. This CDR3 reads CSVEVDSLNTEAFF. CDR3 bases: TGCAGCGTTGAAGTGGACAGCTTGAACACTGAAGCTTTCTTT.

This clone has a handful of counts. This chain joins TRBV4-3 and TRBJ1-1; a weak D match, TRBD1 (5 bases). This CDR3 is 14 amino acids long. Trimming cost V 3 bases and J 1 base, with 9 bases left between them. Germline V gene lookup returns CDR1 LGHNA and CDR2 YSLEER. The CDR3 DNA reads TGCGCCAGCAGCCATCAAGGACAGAACACTGAAGCTTTCTTT. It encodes CASSHQGQNTEAFF.

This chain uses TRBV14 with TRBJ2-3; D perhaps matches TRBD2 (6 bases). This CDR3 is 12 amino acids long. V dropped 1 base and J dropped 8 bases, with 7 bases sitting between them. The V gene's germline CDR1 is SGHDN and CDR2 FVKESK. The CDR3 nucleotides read TGTGCCAGCAGCCAAGCGGGACTTACGCAGTATTTT. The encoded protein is CASSQAGLTQYF.

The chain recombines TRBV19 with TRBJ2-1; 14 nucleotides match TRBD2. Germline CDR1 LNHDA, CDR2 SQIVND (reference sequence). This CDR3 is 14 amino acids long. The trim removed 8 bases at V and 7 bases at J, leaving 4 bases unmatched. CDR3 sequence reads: CASSTSGRGNEQFF. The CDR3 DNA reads TGTGCCAGTTCGACTAGCGGGAGGGGAAATGAGCAGTTCTTC.

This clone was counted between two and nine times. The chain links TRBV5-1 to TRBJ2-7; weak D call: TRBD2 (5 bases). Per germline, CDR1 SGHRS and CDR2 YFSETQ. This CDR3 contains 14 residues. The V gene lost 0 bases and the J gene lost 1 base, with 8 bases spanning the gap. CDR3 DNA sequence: TGCGCCAGCAGCTTGGAAGGAGGTTCCTACGAGCAGTACTTC. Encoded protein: CASSLEGGSYEQYF.

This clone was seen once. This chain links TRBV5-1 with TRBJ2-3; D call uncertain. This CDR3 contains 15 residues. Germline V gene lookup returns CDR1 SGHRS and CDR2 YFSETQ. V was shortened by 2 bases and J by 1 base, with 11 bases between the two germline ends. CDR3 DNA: TGCGCCAGCAGCTTAGGCGTAGCTGGCACAGATACGCAGTATTTT. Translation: CASSLGVAGTDTQYF.

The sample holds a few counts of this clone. The CDR3 reads CASSRSGGAYNEQFF. The DNA of the CDR3 is TGTGCCAGCAGTCGAAGCGGGGGGGCCTACAATGAGCAGTTCTTC. The genes are TRBV28 and TRBJ2-1; 10 positions agree with TRBD2. The V gene end was trimmed by 5 bases and the J gene end by 2 bases; junction bases not matched to a gene: 3. Germline values: CDR1 MDHEN, CDR2 SYDVKM. The CDR3 is 15 residues long. Full variable domain (missing parts from reference TRBV28 and TRBJ2-1): DVKVTQSSRYLVKRTGEKVFLECVQDMDHENMFWYRQDPGLGLRLIYFSYDVKMKEKGDIPEGYSVSREKKERFSLILESASTNQTSMYLCASSRSGGAYNEQFFGPGTRLTVL.

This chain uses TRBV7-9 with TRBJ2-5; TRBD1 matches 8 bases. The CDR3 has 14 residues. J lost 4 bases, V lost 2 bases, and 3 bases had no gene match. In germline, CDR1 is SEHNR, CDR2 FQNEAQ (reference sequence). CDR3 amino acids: CASSLQGQAETQYF. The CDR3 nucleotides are TGTGCCAGCAGCTTACAGGGACAGGCAGAGACCCAGTACTTC. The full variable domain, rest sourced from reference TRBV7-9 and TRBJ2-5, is DTGVSQNPRHKITKRGQNVTFRCDPISEHNRLYWYRQTLGQGPEFLTYFQNEAQLEKSRLLSDRFSAERPKGSFSTLEIQRTEQGDSAMYLCASSLQGQAETQYFGPGTRLLVL.

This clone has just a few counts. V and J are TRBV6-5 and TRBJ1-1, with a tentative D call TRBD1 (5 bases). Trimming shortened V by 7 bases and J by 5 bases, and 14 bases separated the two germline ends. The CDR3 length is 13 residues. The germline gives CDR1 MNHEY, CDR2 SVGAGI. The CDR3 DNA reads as TGTGCCAGCAAAGGCGGGGGAGGGACTGAAGCTTTCTTT. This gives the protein CASKGGGGTEAFF.

The CDR3 region is CASSPTEGIQYF. CDR3 nucleotides: TGTGCCAGCAGTCCGACTGAAGGCATTCAGTACTTC. The rearrangement uses TRBV6-6 and TRBJ2-4; D not certain. V lost 5 bases, J lost 9 bases, and 11 bases lay in between. Germline CDR1 and CDR2: MNHNY and SVGAGI (reference sequence). The CDR3 contains 12 residues.

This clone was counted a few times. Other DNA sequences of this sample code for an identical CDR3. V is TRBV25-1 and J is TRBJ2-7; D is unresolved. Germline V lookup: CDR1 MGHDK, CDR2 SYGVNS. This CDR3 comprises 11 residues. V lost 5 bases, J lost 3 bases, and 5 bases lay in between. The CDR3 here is CASSRSYEQYF. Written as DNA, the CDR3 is TGTGCCAGCAGTCGGAGCTACGAGCAGTACTTC.

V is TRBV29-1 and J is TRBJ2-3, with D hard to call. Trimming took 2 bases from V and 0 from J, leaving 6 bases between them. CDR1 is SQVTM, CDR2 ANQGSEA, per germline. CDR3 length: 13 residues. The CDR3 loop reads CSVERVSTDTQYF. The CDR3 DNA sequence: TGCAGCGTTGAACGGGTCAGCACAGATACGCAGTATTTT.

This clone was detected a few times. The chain's CDR3 is CATSSPSTGRGRYSVHEQYF. The CDR3 nucleotides are TGTGCCACCAGCAGCCCCTCCACGGGCAGGGGACGCTACTCCGTCCACGAGCAGTACTTC. V is TRBV15 and J is TRBJ2-7, with a possible D match to TRBD1 (6 bases). The V end lost 3 bases, the J end lost 5 bases, and 32 bases lay between the germline ends. There are 20 residues in the CDR3. CDR1 LNHNV and CDR2 YYDKDF come from the germline V gene (reference sequence).

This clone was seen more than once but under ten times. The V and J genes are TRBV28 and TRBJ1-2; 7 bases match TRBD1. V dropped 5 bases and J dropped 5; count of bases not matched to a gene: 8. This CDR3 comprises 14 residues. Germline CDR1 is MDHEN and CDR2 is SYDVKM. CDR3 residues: CASSPTGVGYGYTF. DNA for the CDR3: TGTGCCAGCAGTCCTACAGGGGTAGGATATGGCTACACCTTC.

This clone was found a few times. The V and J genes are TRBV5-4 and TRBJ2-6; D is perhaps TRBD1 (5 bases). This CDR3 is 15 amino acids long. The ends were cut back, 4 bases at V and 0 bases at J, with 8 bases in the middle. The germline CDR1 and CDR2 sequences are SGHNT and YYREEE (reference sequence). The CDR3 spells CASSIDSSGANVLTF. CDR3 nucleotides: TGTGCCAGCAGCATTGACAGCTCTGGGGCCAACGTCCTGACTTTC. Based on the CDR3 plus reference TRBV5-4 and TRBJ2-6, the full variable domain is ETGVTQSPTHLIKTRGQQVTLRCSSQSGHNTVSWYQQALGQGPQFIFQYYREEENGRGNFPPRFSGLQFPNYSSELNVNALELDDSALYLCASSIDSSGANVLTFGAGSRLTVL.

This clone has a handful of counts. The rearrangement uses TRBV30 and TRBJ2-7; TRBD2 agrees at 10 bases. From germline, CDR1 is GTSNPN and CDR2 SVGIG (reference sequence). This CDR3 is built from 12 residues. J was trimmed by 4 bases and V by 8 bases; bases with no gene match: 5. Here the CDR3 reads CAHSTSGYEQYF. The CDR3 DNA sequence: TGTGCCCATTCGACTAGCGGGTACGAGCAGTACTTC. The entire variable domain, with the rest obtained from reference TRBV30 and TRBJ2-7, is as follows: SQTIHQWPATLVQPVGSPLSLECTVEGTSNPNLYWYRQAAGRGLQLLFYSVGIGQISSEVPQNLSASRPQDRQFILSSKKLLLSDSGFYLCAHSTSGYEQYFGPGTRLTVT.

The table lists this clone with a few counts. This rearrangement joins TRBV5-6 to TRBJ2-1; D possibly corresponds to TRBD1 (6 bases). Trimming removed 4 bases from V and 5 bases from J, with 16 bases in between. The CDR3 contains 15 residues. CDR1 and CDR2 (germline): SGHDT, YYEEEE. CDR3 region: CASSDGQGYNNEQFF. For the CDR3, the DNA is TGTGCCAGCAGCGACGGGCAGGGGTACAACAATGAGCAGTTCTTC.